Shown below are 17 T cell receptor beta chains from a single sample sequenced in a study of chemoradiotherapy in HPV16-positive cancers. Sequencing used immunoSEQ multiplex PCR; TCRdb keeps in-frame clones, though not all of them. Of more than 20,000 clones in the sample, about 90% were seen once. This specimen consisted of blood, obtained from a patient who underwent chemoradiotherapy. Receptor source: a human donor with HPV-associated anogenital cancer.

This clone was found a few times. The rearrangement links TRBV13 to TRBJ1-2; tentatively, D is TRBD1 (5 bases). This CDR3 is 14 amino acids long. Trimming took 3 bases from V and 7 from J, leaving 15 bases between them. The germline gives CDR1 PRHDT, CDR2 FYEKMQ (reference sequence). CDR3 sequence (DNA): TGTGCCAGCAGCTTGACGGGGACGGCCGGTGGCTACACCTTC. Its protein is CASSLTGTAGGYTF.

This clone was seen once. The chain recombines TRBV18 with TRBJ1-2; 7 bases agree with TRBD1. V lost 1 base, J lost 8 bases, and 4 bases stayed unmatched. CDR1 and CDR2 from the germline V gene are KGHSH and LQKENI. The CDR3 covers 13 residues. CDR3 amino acids: CASSPRTGEGYTF. Here the CDR3 DNA reads TGTGCCAGCTCACCACGTACAGGGGAAGGCTACACCTTC.

The chain combines TRBV6-6 with TRBJ1-4; the match to TRBD1 covers 8 bases. This CDR3 is built from 15 residues. V trimming: 4 bases; J trimming: 6 bases; junction bases outside the gene matches: 7. In germline, CDR1 is MNHNY, CDR2 SVGAGI (reference sequence). The CDR3 nucleotides read TGTGCCAGCAGTTCCGCCGGGACAGGCGATGAAAAACTGTTTTTT. Amino acid sequence: CASSSAGTGDEKLFF.

This clone was observed a few times. The chain joins TRBV6-1 to TRBJ1-4; D remains ambiguous. The CDR3 extends over 12 amino acids. Trimming pared 5 bases from V and 8 bases from J, leaving 9 bases between. The germline gives CDR1 MNHNS, CDR2 SASEGT. CDR3 coding DNA: TGTGCCAGCAGTCTAAACAGAGAAAAACTGTTTTTT. This translates into CASSLNREKLFF.

CDR3 protein: CASSLAGRSGGAGELFF. The DNA of the CDR3 is TGTGCCAGCAGCTTAGCGGGGCGTAGCGGGGGGGCCGGGGAGCTGTTTTTT. The chain combines TRBV9 with TRBJ2-2, with 11 bases matching TRBD2. Germline lookup yields CDR1 SGDLS and CDR2 YYNGEE. CDR3 length: 17 amino acids. The V and J ends lost 4 bases and 6 bases, in that order; junction bases with no gene match: 11. The full variable domain, in which reference TRBV9 and TRBJ2-2 provide the parts outside the CDR3, is DSGVTQTPKHLITATGQRVTLRCSPRSGDLSVYWYQQSLDQGLQFLIQYYNGEERAKGNILERFSAQQFPDLHSELNLSSLELGDSALYFCASSLAGRSGGAGELFFGEGSRLTVL.

J is TRBJ2-1 and V is TRBV19, with 12 bases aligning to TRBD2. This CDR3 region has 18 residues. Germline V CDR1 and CDR2: LNHDA, SQIVND (reference sequence). V dropped 5 bases and J dropped 1; count of bases not matched to a gene: 9. CDR3 sequence reads: CASSLASGRAISYNEQFF. Here the CDR3 DNA reads TGTGCCAGTAGTCTAGCTAGCGGGAGGGCCATTTCCTACAATGAGCAGTTCTTC.

V usage is TRBV14 and J usage is TRBJ2-2; D not resolved. Trimming took 1 base from V and 2 from J, leaving 14 bases between them. CDR3 size: 17 residues. The germline gives CDR1 SGHDN, CDR2 FVKESK. The CDR3 loop is CASSQAAWARNTGELFF. The CDR3 nucleotides read TGTGCCAGCAGCCAAGCTGCGTGGGCTCGAAACACCGGGGAGCTGTTTTTT.

The CDR3 loop is CASSSGLSGNTIYF. CDR3 bases: TGTGCCAGCAGCTCGGGACTAAGTGGAAACACCATATATTTT. The chain recombines TRBV7-2 with TRBJ1-3, with D perhaps TRBD1 (5 bases). Germline CDR1 and CDR2: SGHTA and FQGNSA. V was cut by 4 bases and J by 3 bases, with 10 bases left in between. The CDR3 has 14 amino acids.

The gene calls are TRBV5-1 and TRBJ1-1; D might be TRBD1 (5 bases). Trimming stripped 4 bases from V and 0 bases from J, with 16 bases between. The CDR3 has 16 amino acids. CDR1 is SGHRS, CDR2 YFSETQ, per germline. CDR3 nucleotide sequence: TGCGCCAGCAGCCGGGGCTGGGGGTTCATGAACACTGAAGCTTTCTTT. It specifies CASSRGWGFMNTEAFF.

The count of this clone is one. The chain joins TRBV4-3 to TRBJ2-3; D gene ambiguous. V was trimmed by 1 base and J by 2 bases, leaving 10 bases between them. CDR3 length: 15 residues. Looked up from germline, CDR1 is LGHNA and CDR2 is YSLEER. CDR3 loop: CASSQASLLTDTQYF. CDR3 DNA sequence: TGCGCCAGCAGCCAAGCAAGTCTACTCACAGATACGCAGTATTTT.

This rearrangement joins TRBV18 to TRBJ2-7; D unclear. From germline, CDR1 is KGHSH and CDR2 LQKENI. V was trimmed by 2 bases and J by 5 bases, leaving 19 bases between them. The CDR3 consists of 16 residues. The CDR3 loop is CASSPLGSGFADEQYF. In DNA, the CDR3 is TGTGCCAGCTCACCATTGGGTTCCGGGTTTGCAGACGAGCAGTACTTC.

The chain has TRBV7-2 and TRBJ2-2; D unclear. CDR1 is SGHTA and CDR2 is FQGNSA in the germline V gene. The CDR3 length is 13 residues. Trimming took 1 base from V and 6 from J, leaving 6 bases between them. Written as DNA, the CDR3 is TGTGCCAGCAGCTTAGGGGTGTCCGGGGAGCTGTTTTTT. Protein sequence: CASSLGVSGELFF.

This clone came up a few times. The chain joins TRBV2 to TRBJ2-7; 10 nucleotides align to TRBD2. The CDR3 spans 15 residues. Trimming at V came to 7 bases and at J to 3 bases, leaving 9 bases not matched to a gene. The germline V gene encodes CDR1 SNHLY and CDR2 FYNNEI. CDR3 sequence reads: CASNRVGLASYEQYF. DNA for the CDR3: TGTGCCAGCAATAGGGTGGGACTAGCGAGCTACGAGCAGTACTTC.

The chain recombines TRBV6-4 with TRBJ2-7; 9 bases map to TRBD2. CDR1 and CDR2 (germline): MRHNA, SNTAGT. The junction had 9 bases not matched to a gene; V was cut back by 8 bases and J by 1 base. The CDR3 contains 15 residues. CDR3: CASGASGGCSYEQYF. The CDR3 DNA reads as TGTGCCAGCGGTGCAAGCGGGGGGTGTTCCTACGAGCAGTACTTC.

V usage is TRBV7-9 and J usage is TRBJ2-7; TRBD2 agrees at 10 bases. The CDR3 runs to 14 residues. J was trimmed by 5 bases and V by 6 bases; bases with no gene match: 7. Germline V gives CDR1 SEHNR, CDR2 FQNEAQ (reference sequence). The CDR3 loop is CASSPPSGSHEQYF. CDR3 nucleotides: TGTGCCAGCAGTCCTCCTAGCGGGAGCCACGAGCAGTACTTC. Full variable domain (outside the CDR3, taken from reference TRBV7-9 and TRBJ2-7): DTGVSQNPRHKITKRGQNVTFRCDPISEHNRLYWYRQTLGQGPEFLTYFQNEAQLEKSRLLSDRFSAERPKGSFSTLEIQRTEQGDSAMYLCASSPPSGSHEQYFGPGTRLTVT.

The chain uses TRBV7-9 and TRBJ2-7, with a tentative D call TRBD1 (6 bases). This CDR3 has 16 residues. Germline CDR1 reads SEHNR; CDR2 reads FQNEAQ (reference sequence). V was clipped by 7 bases and J by 1 base, with 20 bases between them. CDR3 nucleotides: TGTGCCAGCACCTTCCAGGGCAGGGGCCTATCCTACGAGCAGTACTTC. Its translation: CASTFQGRGLSYEQYF.

J is TRBJ2-5 and V is TRBV11-3; D not certain. Germline loops: CDR1 SGHNT, CDR2 YENEEA. Deletions cut 3 bases from V and 2 bases from J, with 13 bases between. The CDR3 is 15 amino acids. CDR3 nucleotide sequence: TGTGCCAGCAGCTTGATGGTCGGCAGACAAGAGACCCAGTACTTC. Translating gives CASSLMVGRQETQYF.